This T cell receptor beta chain was sequenced during a study of T cell repertoires in cytomegalovirus infection. As for the study in general: Public TCR beta signature analysis indicated the presence of both CMV infection and matching HLA type. Broader study findings: The ex vivo response showed dominance by HLA-C-restricted CMV-specific TCR beta clonotypes. Identification of carriers of CMV plus the relevant HLA was performed using cumulative public TCR beta family frequency.

A single record per CDR3 protein comes from TCRdb applying MiXCR to the reads. The sample lists some 350,000 distinct CDR3 sequences; 18% were seen once. This CDR3 comprises 15 residues. Germline V gene data show CDR1 as DFQATT and CDR2 as SNEGSKA (reference sequence). After removal of 5 bases from V and 2 bases from J, the junction contained 9 bases not matched to a gene. This clonotype occurred a few times. Its antigen is as yet unknown. Sequencing was carried out using PBMCs. The TCR comes from a human donor in good health (CMV status not recorded). Some clones in this sample may be carry-over from other donors' samples. V usage is TRBV20-1 and J usage is TRBJ2-5; TRBD2 agrees at 9 bases. CDR3 sequence reads: CSAQGVAGAQETQYF. In DNA, the CDR3 is TGCAGTGCTCAGGGAGTAGCGGGGGCACAAGAGACCCAGTACTTC.